The 15 T cell receptor beta chains given below trace back to one sample, sequenced in a study of technical replicates of blood from a handful of donors (dated 2017 in TCRdb). Libraries were made using the immunoSEQ multiplex PCR assay. The source is immuneACCESS, and TCRdb retained only in-frame sequences with V and J called. Part of the clones is not carried over; for the studies checked, unresolved V genes explain less than half of this, and the remainder is unexplained. Across this sample there are roughly 80,000 clones, with more than 85% seen only once. About 0.41% of the sample rests with the top ten. The sequencing sample was made of T cells isolated from PBMCs. The receptor set was obtained from a human donor in good health.

The chain joins TRBV19 to TRBJ1-5, with 9 bases matching TRBD1. This CDR3 is built from 19 residues. CDR1 LNHDA and CDR2 SQIVND come from the germline V gene (reference sequence). V shed 6 bases and J 6 bases; nucleotides not matched to a gene: 21. In nucleotides, the CDR3 is TGTGCCAGTAGCTATAGGGGACAGGGAAGTATAGGTGGAGGTCAGCCCCAGCATTTT. Translated: CASSYRGQGSIGGGQPQHF.

The chain uses TRBV7-8 and TRBJ1-2; 7 bases are a match to TRBD1. Germline CDR1 reads SGHVS; CDR2 reads FQNEAQ. The CDR3 spans 14 residues. Trimming removed 4 bases from V and 8 bases from J; junction bases left unmatched: 10. The CDR3 DNA reads TGTGCCAGCAGCTCCAACAGGGGTGGTAACGGCTACACCTTC. Encoded protein: CASSSNRGGNGYTF.

The rearrangement links TRBV2 to TRBJ2-7; 7 bases are shared with TRBD1. Trimming took 8 bases from V and 6 from J; bases not matched to a gene: 7. Per germline, CDR1 SNHLY and CDR2 FYNNEI. The CDR3 loop spans 12 amino acids. CDR3: CASGDRIGEQYF. CDR3 DNA sequence: TGTGCCAGCGGGGACAGAATCGGCGAGCAGTACTTC.

The CDR3 spells CASSLRGDTIYF. The CDR3 coding sequence is TGTGCCAGCAGCCTCAGGGGGGACACCATATATTTT. V is TRBV11-3 and J is TRBJ1-3, with 7 positions matching TRBD1. Trimming took 5 bases from V and 8 from J; bases not matched to a gene: 3. This CDR3 is built from 12 residues. Germline loops: CDR1 SGHNT, CDR2 YENEEA.

The chain combines TRBV2 with TRBJ2-7, with 11 bases that match TRBD1. CDR3 size: 15 residues. V was clipped by 0 bases and J by 7 bases; unmatched bases: 5. Germline V CDR1 and CDR2: SNHLY, FYNNEI. The CDR3 DNA is TGTGCCAGCAGTGAAGCGGGGACAGGGGGGAGGGAGCAGTACTTC. It specifies CASSEAGTGGREQYF.

The genes are TRBV7-8 and TRBJ2-7; 7 bases line up with TRBD1. CDR1 and CDR2 (germline): SGHVS, FQNEAQ. This CDR3 contains 16 residues. The V and J ends lost 1 base and 3 bases, in that order; junction bases with no gene match: 9. This CDR3 is CASSLGTGSNLYEQYF. In nucleotides, the CDR3 is TGTGCCAGCAGCTTAGGGACAGGCTCTAACCTCTACGAGCAGTACTTC.

This clone was recorded only once. V and J are TRBV7-9 and TRBJ2-7; TRBD1 might be the D (6 bases). With 3 bases removed from V and 4 bases from J, the gap between germline ends came to 16 bases. The CDR3 totals 15 residues. Germline V CDR1 and CDR2: SEHNR, FQNEAQ (reference sequence). The CDR3 DNA is TGTGCCAGCAGCTTTACAGGGTCAACACTATACGAGCAGTACTTC. The encoded protein is CASSFTGSTLYEQYF.

V is TRBV4-3 and J is TRBJ2-3; the D gene is possibly TRBD2 (6 bases). With 0 bases removed from V and 3 bases from J, the gap between germline ends came to 10 bases. Germline V lookup: CDR1 LGHNA, CDR2 YSLEER. This CDR3 has 15 amino acids. The chain's CDR3 is CASSQDGRGTDTQYF. The CDR3 bases are TGCGCCAGCAGCCAAGATGGGCGGGGAACAGATACGCAGTATTTT.

This chain uses TRBV6-4 with TRBJ2-1, with D perhaps TRBD2 (5 bases). CDR3 length equals 15 residues. Trimming pared 4 bases from V and 0 bases from J, leaving 10 bases between. Germline CDR1 is MRHNA and CDR2 is SNTAGT. The CDR3 sequence: CASSGTPSSYNEQFF. The CDR3 DNA is TGTGCCAGCAGTGGGACTCCTAGCTCCTACAATGAGCAGTTCTTC.

V usage is TRBV9 and J usage is TRBJ1-1; TRBD1 is a possible D gene (5 bases). This CDR3 contains 17 residues. The V end was cut by 2 bases, the J end by 3 bases, with 20 bases between. Germline assignment: CDR1 SGDLS and CDR2 YYNGEE. The CDR3 spells CASSVGSQGGFDTEAFF. DNA of the CDR3: TGTGCCAGCAGCGTCGGGAGCCAGGGAGGATTCGACACTGAAGCTTTCTTT.

This chain connects TRBV5-1 to TRBJ2-3; perhaps TRBD1 as D (6 bases). Trimming shortened V by 0 bases and J by 8 bases, and 16 bases separated the two germline ends. CDR1 is SGHRS, CDR2 YFSETQ, per germline. The CDR3 consists of 15 residues. The CDR3 region is CASSLGSQGPLTQYF. The CDR3 DNA reads as TGCGCCAGCAGCTTGGGGAGTCAGGGGCCCCTTACGCAGTATTTT.

This chain joins TRBV18 and TRBJ2-5; D unclear. V lost 1 base to trimming and J lost 2 bases, with 5 bases between them. In germline, CDR1 is KGHSH, CDR2 LQKENI. The CDR3 is made up of 13 amino acids. The CDR3 DNA reads TGTGCCAGCTCACCACTTAGTCAAGAGACCCAGTACTTC. It specifies CASSPLSQETQYF.

J is TRBJ2-3 and V is TRBV7-9, with 11 bases identical to TRBD2. The V and J ends lost 6 bases and 3 bases, in that order; junction bases with no gene match: 8. CDR1 SEHNR and CDR2 FQNEAQ come from the germline V gene (reference sequence). The CDR3 has 16 amino acids. The CDR3 DNA follows: TGTGCCAGCAGTGGTACACTAGCGGGAGTAACAGATACGCAGTATTTT. Protein: CASSGTLAGVTDTQYF.

This chain connects TRBV20-1 to TRBJ1-2; D is undetermined. The CDR3 totals 8 residues. Looked up from germline, CDR1 is DFQATT and CDR2 is SNEGSKA (reference sequence). V lost 6 bases to trimming and J lost 7 bases, with 3 bases between them. CDR3 sequence reads: CSALGYTF. As DNA, the CDR3 is TGCAGTGCCCTTGGCTACACCTTC.

The sample holds one count of this clone. J is TRBJ1-2 and V is TRBV10-3; D uncertain. With 3 bases removed from V and 2 bases from J, the gap between germline ends came to 10 bases. The CDR3 is 14 residues long. The germline CDR1 and CDR2 sequences are ENHRY and SYGVKD. CDR3 protein: CAISESGLNYGYTF. The CDR3 DNA sequence: TGTGCCATCAGTGAAAGCGGACTAAACTATGGCTACACCTTC.